The 26 T cell receptor beta chains reported below all come from one sample, sequenced in a study of blood T cell repertoires in COVID-19. Sequenced by immunoSEQ multiplex PCR; TCRdb stores in-frame clones only, minus some. There are just over 300,000 clones in the sample; roughly nine tenths occur only once, and approximately 1.8% lies in the top ten. Material for sequencing was peripheral blood. The receptors stem from a woman under 40 with COVID-19, enrolled during active disease.

CDR3 coding DNA: TGTGCCAGCAGCCCTAGGGGCCTCACCGCCTTAAGGGTCTATGGCTACACCTTC. Translation: CASSPRGLTALRVYGYTF. The chain joins TRBV3-1 (or the pseudogene TRBV3-2) to TRBJ1-2; a possible D gene is TRBD1 (5 bases). Germline loops: CDR1 LGHDT, CDR2 YNNKEL (reference sequence). Trimming removed 4 bases from V and 4 bases from J, with 25 bases in between. This CDR3 has 18 residues.

The chain carries TRBV2 and TRBJ2-1, with 12 bases lining up with TRBD2. The CDR3 consists of 14 residues. Germline lookup yields CDR1 SNHLY and CDR2 FYNNEI. V lost 8 bases and J lost 3; bases outside the gene matches: 2. The CDR3 DNA follows: TGTGCCAGCGTACTAGCGGGGGGCTACAATGAGCAGTTCTTC. As protein: CASVLAGGYNEQFF.

This chain links TRBV30 with TRBJ1-6; tentatively, D is TRBD1 (6 bases). Deletions cut 3 bases from V and 12 bases from J, with 15 bases between. Germline loops: CDR1 GTSNPN, CDR2 SVGIG (reference sequence). The CDR3 sequence is 13 residues long. The CDR3 DNA follows: TGTGCCTGGAGCTTCCGGGGGGGACAACCCCTCCACTTT. This gives the protein CAWSFRGGQPLHF.

This chain joins TRBV13 and TRBJ1-1; D may be TRBD1 (5 bases). The CDR3 consists of 12 residues. Trimming took 7 bases from V and 7 from J, leaving 13 bases between them. Germline assignment: CDR1 PRHDT and CDR2 FYEKMQ (reference sequence). CDR3 sequence (DNA): TGTGCCAGCATTCGGGGGGACGGTGAAGCTTTCTTT. It yields the protein CASIRGDGEAFF.

Only one count was recorded for this clone. This chain joins TRBV13 and TRBJ1-5, with 8 bases fitting TRBD1. Trimming took 5 bases from V and 6 from J; bases not matched to a gene: 3. Germline assignment: CDR1 PRHDT and CDR2 FYEKMQ (reference sequence). This CDR3 has 13 residues. In nucleotides, the CDR3 is TGTGCCAGCAGCCGGACAGGGCTTCAGCCCCAGCATTTT. Its translation: CASSRTGLQPQHF. Full variable domain (rest looked up from reference TRBV13 and TRBJ1-5): AAGVIQSPRHLIKEKRETATLKCYPIPRHDTVYWYQQGPGQDPQFLISFYEKMQSDKGSIPDRFSAQQFSDYHSELNMSSLELGDSALYFCASSRTGLQPQHFGDGTRLSIL.

V is TRBV18 and J is TRBJ1-1; D gene unclear. Germline CDR1 reads KGHSH; CDR2 reads LQKENI. The V and J ends lost 0 bases and 3 bases respectively, with 17 bases between them. CDR3 length equals 17 residues. The CDR3 nucleotides are TGTGCCAGCTCACCACCACGCCCGAGGGAGAGAGACACTGAAGCTTTCTTT. Translated, it gives CASSPPRPRERDTEAFF.

This clone has only a few counts. The chain links TRBV7-2 to TRBJ2-3, with 14 bases fitting TRBD2. Germline V CDR1 and CDR2: SGHTA, FQGNSA. The CDR3 is 16 amino acids. Unmatched junction bases numbered 7, after V lost 5 bases and J lost 6 bases. CDR3 protein: CASSKTSGGAGDTQYF. CDR3 nucleotides: TGTGCCAGCAGCAAGACTAGCGGGGGGGCTGGTGATACGCAGTATTTT.

In its sample, this clone was seen a few times. The V and J genes are TRBV19 and TRBJ1-1; a weak D match, TRBD1 (5 bases). The germline gives CDR1 LNHDA, CDR2 SQIVND (reference sequence). The CDR3 length is 14 residues. The ends were cut back, 4 bases at V and 7 bases at J, with 16 bases in the middle. The CDR3 region has the DNA TGTGCCAGTAGTACGCAGGGTTCGACAAGTGAAGCTTTCTTT. Encoded protein: CASSTQGSTSEAFF. Full variable domain (outside the CDR3, taken from reference TRBV19 and TRBJ1-1): DGGITQSPKYLFRKEGQNVTLSCEQNLNHDAMYWYRQDPGQGLRLIYYSQIVNDFQKGDIAEGYSVSREKKESFPLTVTSAQKNPTAFYLCASSTQGSTSEAFFGQGTRLTVV.

V and J are TRBV7-9 and TRBJ2-1; D is uncertain. The germline V gene has CDR1 SEHNR and CDR2 FQNEAQ (reference sequence). With 3 bases removed from V and 4 bases from J, the gap between germline ends came to 7 bases. This CDR3 contains 13 residues. The CDR3 here is CASSFGPYNEQFF. CDR3 nucleotides: TGTGCCAGCAGCTTTGGGCCATACAATGAGCAGTTCTTC.

The chain links TRBV5-1 to TRBJ1-4; 8 bases fit TRBD1. The CDR3 runs 15 residues. CDR1 is SGHRS and CDR2 is YFSETQ in the germline V gene. Losses at the gene ends were 0 bases for V and 5 bases for J; bases not matched to a gene: 3. CDR3 amino acids: CASSLGWTGNEKLFF. CDR3 nucleotides: TGCGCCAGCAGCTTGGGATGGACAGGGAATGAAAAACTGTTTTTT.

The J gene is TRBJ1-2, the V gene TRBV28, with a tentative D call TRBD1 (6 bases). Deletions cut 4 bases from V and 7 bases from J, with 13 bases between. CDR1 is MDHEN and CDR2 is SYDVKM in the germline V gene. The CDR3 is made up of 13 amino acids. DNA for the CDR3: TGTGCCAGCAGTTCGGGACAAACATTTGGCTACACCTTC. Translation: CASSSGQTFGYTF.

This clone appeared once. The genes are TRBV6-6 and TRBJ1-1, with TRBD1 identical over 7 bases. Germline loops: CDR1 MNHNY, CDR2 SVGAGI (reference sequence). The CDR3 spans 14 residues. The junction had 6 bases not matched to a gene; V was cut back by 7 bases and J by 1 base. The CDR3 protein is CASTDRVRNTEAFF. For the CDR3, the DNA is TGTGCCAGCACAGACAGGGTTCGGAACACTGAAGCTTTCTTT.

This clone was found a few times. CDR3 bases: TGTGCCAGCAGCCCCCACAATGGGCCAGATACGCAGTATTTT. Protein sequence: CASSPHNGPDTQYF. The chain carries TRBV7-9 and TRBJ2-3; no definite D call. Germline assignment: CDR1 SEHNR and CDR2 FQNEAQ (reference sequence). V lost 5 bases and J lost 4, with 13 bases in between. The CDR3 has 14 residues.

This chain links TRBV9 with TRBJ1-2; 12 bases map to TRBD1. The trim removed 4 bases at V and 0 bases at J, leaving 10 bases unmatched. Germline lookup yields CDR1 SGDLS and CDR2 YYNGEE. CDR3 length: 18 residues. CDR3 DNA sequence: TGTGCCAGCAGCCCGGGGGTGGGACAGGGGGCCGCTAACTATGGCTACACCTTC. It specifies CASSPGVGQGAANYGYTF.

This rearrangement joins TRBV10-3 to TRBJ1-2, with TRBD1 matching over 7 bases. There are 14 residues in the CDR3. The ends lost 3 bases at V and 5 bases at J; junction bases unmatched: 6. CDR1 and CDR2 (germline): ENHRY, SYGVKD. The CDR3 loop is CAISEEGAGYGYTF. The DNA of the CDR3 is TGTGCCATCAGTGAAGAGGGGGCGGGGTATGGCTACACCTTC.

The gene calls are TRBV15 and TRBJ2-4; unclear D gene. Trimming shortened V by 0 bases and J by 2 bases, and 8 bases separated the two germline ends. Germline assignment: CDR1 LNHNV and CDR2 YYDKDF (reference sequence). The CDR3 loop spans 15 amino acids. CDR3 in amino acids: CATSRDGLSKNIQYF. The CDR3 coding sequence is TGTGCCACCAGCAGAGATGGGCTATCCAAAAACATTCAGTACTTC.

The chain carries TRBV3-1 (or the pseudogene TRBV3-2) and TRBJ2-1; TRBD1 matches at 9 bases. The trim removed 2 bases at V and 0 bases at J, leaving 8 bases unmatched. CDR1 is LGHDT and CDR2 is YNNKEL in the germline V gene (reference sequence). CDR3 size: 18 residues. The CDR3 DNA reads TGTGCCAGCAGCCAAACGGGACAGGGTGGCCCCTCCTACAATGAGCAGTTCTTC. It encodes CASSQTGQGGPSYNEQFF.

This chain links TRBV3-1 (or the pseudogene TRBV3-2) with TRBJ1-1; TRBD1 might be the D (5 bases). The germline CDR1 and CDR2 sequences are LGHDT and YNNKEL (reference sequence). Trimming stripped 1 base from V and 8 bases from J, with 8 bases between. CDR3 length equals 12 residues. CDR3 region: CASSQGWTEAFF. CDR3 DNA sequence: TGTGCCAGCAGCCAAGGCTGGACAGAAGCTTTCTTT.

This clone appeared once. The V call is TRBV5-5, the J call TRBJ1-4; 7 bases match TRBD1. The CDR3 is 13 amino acids. CDR1 and CDR2 from the germline V gene are SGHKS and YYEKEE (reference sequence). Germline trimming cut 4 bases from V and 6 bases from J; bases unmatched to any gene: 3. CDR3 in amino acids: CASSTGQYEKLFF. Here the CDR3 DNA reads TGTGCCAGCAGCACGGGACAGTATGAAAAACTGTTTTTT.

The J gene is TRBJ1-6, the V gene TRBV6-5; D is uncertain. The CDR3 consists of 16 residues. From germline, CDR1 is MNHEY and CDR2 SVGAGI. V was clipped by 1 base and J by 6 bases, with 13 bases between them. The CDR3 region is CASSYFGRASNSPLHF. The CDR3 DNA reads as TGTGCCAGCAGTTACTTCGGGAGGGCTAGTAATTCACCCCTCCACTTT.

This clone has only a few counts. V gene TRBV6-2 or TRBV6-3 combines with J gene TRBJ1-1, with D tentatively TRBD1 (5 bases). CDR1 is MNHEY, CDR2 SVGEGT, per germline. The CDR3 spans 14 residues. V lost 5 bases to trimming and J lost 4 bases, with 14 bases between them. CDR3 sequence: CASSDTLTATEAFF. As DNA, the CDR3 is TGTGCCAGCAGTGATACGCTGACAGCCACTGAAGCTTTCTTT.

CDR3 coding DNA: TGTGCCAGTGGAAGGACGGGAGTGACTACTGGGGCTAATGAAAAACTGTTTTTT. Translation: CASGRTGVTTGANEKLFF. The chain has TRBV19 and TRBJ1-4; D ambiguous. CDR1 is LNHDA, CDR2 SQIVND, per germline (reference sequence). V was shortened by 8 bases and J by 3 bases, with 25 bases between the two germline ends. This CDR3 contains 18 residues. The full variable domain, with the rest looked up from reference TRBV19 and TRBJ1-4, is DGGITQSPKYLFRKEGQNVTLSCEQNLNHDAMYWYRQDPGQGLRLIYYSQIVNDFQKGDIAEGYSVSREKKESFPLTVTSAQKNPTAFYLCASGRTGVTTGANEKLFFGSGTQLSVL.

Worth noting for this clone: The same CDR3 can be traced to other DNA sequences in this sample. The CDR3 loop is CASSQTGTGELFF. CDR3 in DNA: TGTGCCAGCAGCCAAACTGGCACCGGGGAGCTGTTTTTT. The chain is built from TRBV3-1 (or the pseudogene TRBV3-2) and TRBJ2-2; D ambiguous. Germline CDR1 LGHDT, CDR2 YNNKEL (reference sequence). CDR3 length equals 13 residues. The V gene lost 2 bases and the J gene lost 4 bases, with 5 bases spanning the gap.

The chain has TRBV7-9 and TRBJ1-2; 7 nucleotides line up with TRBD1. The CDR3 sequence is 13 residues long. Trimming removed 3 bases from V and 8 bases from J; junction bases left unmatched: 6. Germline loops: CDR1 SEHNR, CDR2 FQNEAQ (reference sequence). The DNA for the CDR3 is TGTGCCAGCAGCTTTTACAGGGGAGGAGGCTACACCTTC. Translation gives CASSFYRGGGYTF.

The chain carries TRBV24-1 and TRBJ2-1; D is possibly TRBD2 (5 bases). Germline assignment: CDR1 KGHDR and CDR2 SFDVKD. The CDR3 has 16 amino acids. V was clipped by 1 base and J by 2 bases, with 11 bases between them. The CDR3 DNA is TGTGCCACCAGTGATTTTGAGGGCTCGGCCTACAATGAGCAGTTCTTC. Protein product: CATSDFEGSAYNEQFF.

The chain employs TRBV6-5 and TRBJ1-5; TRBD1 might be the D (5 bases). With 6 bases removed from V and 6 bases from J, the gap between germline ends came to 12 bases. Germline CDR1 is MNHEY and CDR2 is SVGAGI. The CDR3 sequence is 13 residues long. In DNA form, the CDR3 reads TGTGCCAGCAGACTCCAGGGAGGTCAGCCCCAGCATTTT. It codes for CASRLQGGQPQHF.